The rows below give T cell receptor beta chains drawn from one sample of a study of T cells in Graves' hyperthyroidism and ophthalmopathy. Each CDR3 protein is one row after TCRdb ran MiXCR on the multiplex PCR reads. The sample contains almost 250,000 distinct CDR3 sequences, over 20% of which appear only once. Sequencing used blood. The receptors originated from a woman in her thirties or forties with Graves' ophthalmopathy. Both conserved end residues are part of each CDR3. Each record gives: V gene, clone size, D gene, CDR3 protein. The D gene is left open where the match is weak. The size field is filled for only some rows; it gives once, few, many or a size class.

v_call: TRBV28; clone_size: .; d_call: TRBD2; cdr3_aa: CASSLYGTTTTYEQYF
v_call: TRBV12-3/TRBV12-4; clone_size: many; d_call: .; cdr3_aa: CASSRDQTTYEQYF
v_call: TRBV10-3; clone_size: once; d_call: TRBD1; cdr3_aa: CATREPGQGSYEQYF
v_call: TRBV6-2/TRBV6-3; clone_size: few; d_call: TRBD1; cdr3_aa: CASRTGPQETQYF
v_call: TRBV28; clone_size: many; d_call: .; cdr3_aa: CASSKGTGDLAKNIQYF
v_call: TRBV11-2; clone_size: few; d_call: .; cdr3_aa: CASSTGGTVREQYF
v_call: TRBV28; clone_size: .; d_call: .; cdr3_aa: CASSPLEVGQPQHF
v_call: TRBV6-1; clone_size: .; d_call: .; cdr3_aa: CASREAGNTGELFF
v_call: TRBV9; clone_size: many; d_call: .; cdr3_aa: CASSLSPTGELFF
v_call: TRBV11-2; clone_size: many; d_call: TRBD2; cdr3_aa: CASSRTGTRGETQYF
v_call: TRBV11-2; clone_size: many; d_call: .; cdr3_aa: CASSSPWAATMNTEAFF
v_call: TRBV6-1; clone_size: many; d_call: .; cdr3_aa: CASSENSVNEQYF
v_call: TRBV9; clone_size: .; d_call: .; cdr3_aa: CASSVGASMLSAGELFF
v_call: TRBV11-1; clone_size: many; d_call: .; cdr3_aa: CASSLMGQGNTGELFF
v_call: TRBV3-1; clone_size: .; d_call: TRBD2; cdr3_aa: CASSHLKGTSGRGPNTGELFF
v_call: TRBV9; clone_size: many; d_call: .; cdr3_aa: CASSVAGAPYGYTF
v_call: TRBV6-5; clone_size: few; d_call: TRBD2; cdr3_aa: CASSYSASGLYEQYF
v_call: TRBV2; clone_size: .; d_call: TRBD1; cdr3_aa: CAGGQGYHEQYF
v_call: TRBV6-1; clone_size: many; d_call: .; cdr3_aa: CASNLIRGGVAGELFF
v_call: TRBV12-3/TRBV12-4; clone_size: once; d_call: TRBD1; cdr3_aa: CASSQNRGNGYTF
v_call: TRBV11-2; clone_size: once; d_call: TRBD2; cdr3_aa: CASSLDQRGGRETQYF
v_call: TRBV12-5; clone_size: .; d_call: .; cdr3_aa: CASLRDGGETQYF
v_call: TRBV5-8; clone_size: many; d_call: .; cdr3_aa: CASSFRNNREAFF
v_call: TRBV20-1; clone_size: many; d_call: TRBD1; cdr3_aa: CSAPDRETGELFF
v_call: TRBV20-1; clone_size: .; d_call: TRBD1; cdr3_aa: CSAPLTGGNQPQHF
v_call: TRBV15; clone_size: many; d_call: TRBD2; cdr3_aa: CATSTAGSYEQYF
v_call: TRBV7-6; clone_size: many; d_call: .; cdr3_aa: CASSLLGPPWETQYF
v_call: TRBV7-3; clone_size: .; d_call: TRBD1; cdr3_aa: CASRAAGGSNGYTF
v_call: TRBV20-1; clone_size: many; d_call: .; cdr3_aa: CSGWQGSNQPQHF
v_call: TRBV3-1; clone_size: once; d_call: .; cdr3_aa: CASSQAAWDSWSSYEQYF
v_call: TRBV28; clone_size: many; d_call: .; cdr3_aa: CASPRGGKGPGELFF
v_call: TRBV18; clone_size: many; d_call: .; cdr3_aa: CASSPEPVYGYTF
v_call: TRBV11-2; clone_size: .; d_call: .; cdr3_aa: CASSLGGGRGSRGYTF
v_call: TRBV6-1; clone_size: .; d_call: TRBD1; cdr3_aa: CATEDRIYGYTF
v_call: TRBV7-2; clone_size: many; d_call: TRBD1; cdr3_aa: CASSSWTGTPGELFF
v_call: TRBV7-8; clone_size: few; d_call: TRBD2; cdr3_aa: CASSPASGRYTGELFF
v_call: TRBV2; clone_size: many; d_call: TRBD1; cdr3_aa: CASSRKGDSHSNQPQHF
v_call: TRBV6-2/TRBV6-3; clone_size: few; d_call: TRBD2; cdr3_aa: CASSLAGSAHEQYF
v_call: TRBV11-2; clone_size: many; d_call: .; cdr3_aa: CASSLDADSYEQYF
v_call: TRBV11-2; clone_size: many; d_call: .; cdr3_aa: CASSLVPYYEQYF
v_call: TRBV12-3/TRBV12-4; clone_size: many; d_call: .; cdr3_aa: CASRLGSGNTIYF
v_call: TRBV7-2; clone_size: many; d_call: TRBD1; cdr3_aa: CASSLGDSNYNSPLHF
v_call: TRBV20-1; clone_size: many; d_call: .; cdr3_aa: CSARDPGRTGETQYF
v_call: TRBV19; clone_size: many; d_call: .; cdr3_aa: CASSRRNYDNYGYTF
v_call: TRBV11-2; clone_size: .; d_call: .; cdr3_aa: CASSLVGRLNTEAFF
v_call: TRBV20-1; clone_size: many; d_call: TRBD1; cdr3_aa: CSARGHRGLDEQYF
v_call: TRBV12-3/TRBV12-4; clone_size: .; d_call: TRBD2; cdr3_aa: CASRPRTSGDQETQYF
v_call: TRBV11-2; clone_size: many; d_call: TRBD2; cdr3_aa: CASSLGWRGARDTGELFF
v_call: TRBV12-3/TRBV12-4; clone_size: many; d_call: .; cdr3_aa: CASTLGTGNAGYTF
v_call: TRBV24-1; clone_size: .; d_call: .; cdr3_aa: CATSDSEGQGRRPQYF
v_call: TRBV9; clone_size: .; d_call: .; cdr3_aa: CASSAEQGAPSTQYF
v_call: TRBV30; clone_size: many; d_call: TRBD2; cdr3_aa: CAWGRDIQYF
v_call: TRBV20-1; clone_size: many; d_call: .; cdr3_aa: CSARDRYTFSSYEQYF
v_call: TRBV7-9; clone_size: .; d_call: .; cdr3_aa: CATGIFYEQYF
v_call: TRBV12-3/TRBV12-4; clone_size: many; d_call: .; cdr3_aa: CASSPAGHEQYF
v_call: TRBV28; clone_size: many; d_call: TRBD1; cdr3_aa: CASSTPGGSYEQYF
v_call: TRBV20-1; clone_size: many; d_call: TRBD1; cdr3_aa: CSAWTGNGNQPQHF